These 29 T cell receptor beta chains were all obtained from the same sample, sequenced in a study of cytomegalovirus exposure and HLA in healthy donors. PCR involved 60 Vbeta and 13 Jbeta primers. This table comes from immunoSEQ multiplex PCR, and its TCRdb copy is limited to in-frame clones, with some not included. Of 12,000 to 15,000 clones in the sample, roughly 63% were seen once. The specimen was PBMCs. The receptor source for this set is a woman in her forties or fifties in good health and CMV-seropositive.

V usage is TRBV29-1 and J usage is TRBJ2-2, with TRBD1 as a possible D gene (6 bases). The CDR3 extends over 12 amino acids. Germline assignment: CDR1 SQVTM and CDR2 ANQGSEA. The V and J ends lost 6 bases and 6 bases respectively, with 11 bases between them. The CDR3 here is CSVIGQSGELFF. Here the CDR3 DNA reads TGCAGCGTAATCGGACAGTCCGGGGAGCTGTTTTTT.

CDR3 DNA: TGTGCCAGCAGCCAAGAGACTCAAAACAAAAACATTCAGTACTTC. The encoded protein is CASSQETQNKNIQYF. J is TRBJ2-4 and V is TRBV4-2; no clear D. Trimming removed 0 bases at V and 3 bases at J, with 9 bases between. The length of the CDR3 is 15 residues. Per the germline V gene, CDR1 is LGHNA and CDR2 is YNFKEQ.

The CDR3, as DNA: TGCAGCGTTGAGGAAGGGGGTACTGAAGCTTTCTTT. This encodes CSVEEGGTEAFF. The chain carries TRBV29-1 and TRBJ1-1; D might be TRBD1 (6 bases). The CDR3 runs 12 residues. CDR1 is SQVTM, CDR2 ANQGSEA, per germline. V shed 3 bases and J shed 5 bases, with 10 bases lying between them.

The gene calls are TRBV30 and TRBJ2-7, with D unclear. The V end was cut by 1 base, the J end by 4 bases, with 5 bases between. This CDR3 is 11 amino acids long. Germline assignment: CDR1 GTSNPN and CDR2 SVGIG (reference sequence). CDR3 bases: TGTGCCTGGAGTGGAGAATACGAGCAGTACTTC. It specifies CAWSGEYEQYF. The variable domain in full, with the rest retrieved from reference TRBV30 and TRBJ2-7, is SQTIHQWPATLVQPVGSPLSLECTVEGTSNPNLYWYRQAAGRGLQLLFYSVGIGQISSEVPQNLSASRPQDRQFILSSKKLLLSDSGFYLCAWSGEYEQYFGPGTRLTVT.

In its sample, this clone ranks as large. The chain recombines TRBV29-1 with TRBJ1-1, with D unresolved. The V end was cut by 0 bases, the J end by 2 bases, with 13 bases between. Germline CDR1 SQVTM, CDR2 ANQGSEA. The CDR3 loop spans 15 amino acids. The CDR3 sequence is CSVEDPEEPNTEAFF. The CDR3 DNA reads TGCAGCGTTGAAGATCCGGAGGAGCCAAACACTGAAGCTTTCTTT.

This clone was observed a few times. This chain connects TRBV30 to TRBJ2-1; D not resolved. CDR3 length: 12 amino acids. CDR1 and CDR2 (germline): GTSNPN, SVGIG (reference sequence). Trimming cost V 0 bases and J 6 bases, with 6 bases left between them. The CDR3 loop is CAWSVSFNEQFF. Written as DNA, the CDR3 is TGTGCCTGGAGTGTGAGCTTCAATGAGCAGTTCTTC.

The chain couples TRBV29-1 to TRBJ2-5; the match to TRBD1 covers 7 bases. The junction had 5 bases not matched to a gene; V was cut back by 3 bases and J by 4 bases. Germline CDR1 reads SQVTM; CDR2 reads ANQGSEA. This CDR3 comprises 13 residues. This chain's CDR3 is CSVDGTGAETQYF. Written as DNA, the CDR3 is TGCAGCGTTGACGGTACAGGGGCAGAGACCCAGTACTTC.

The rearrangement uses TRBV6-5 and TRBJ2-1; D unresolved. Deletions cut 3 bases from V and 7 bases from J, with 16 bases between. The CDR3 runs 15 residues. Germline-derived CDR1 and CDR2 are MNHEY and SVGAGI. Written as DNA, the CDR3 is TGTGCCAGCAGTTATTACGGGTCACTGAGAAATGAGCAGTTCTTC. It yields the protein CASSYYGSLRNEQFF.

The J gene is TRBJ2-3, the V gene TRBV9; possible D gene TRBD2, 6 bases. This CDR3 spans 16 amino acids. V was cut by 4 bases and J by 4 bases, with 19 bases left in between. In germline, CDR1 is SGDLS, CDR2 YYNGEE. For the CDR3, the DNA is TGTGCCAGCAGCCGACGAGAAGCGGGTAGATCAGATACGCAGTATTTT. Its translation: CASSRREAGRSDTQYF. Looking up the rest from reference TRBV9 and TRBJ2-3 gives the full variable domain: DSGVTQTPKHLITATGQRVTLRCSPRSGDLSVYWYQQSLDQGLQFLIQYYNGEERAKGNILERFSAQQFPDLHSELNLSSLELGDSALYFCASSRREAGRSDTQYFGPGTRLTVL.

The J gene is TRBJ2-7, the V gene TRBV29-1, with 7 bases lining up with TRBD1. The V gene's germline CDR1 is SQVTM and CDR2 ANQGSEA. J was trimmed by 0 bases and V by 7 bases; bases with no gene match: 6. The CDR3 contains 13 residues. As DNA, the CDR3 is TGCAGCGCTAAAAACAGGGGCTCCTACGAGCAGTACGTC. Its translation: CSAKNRGSYEQYV.

There are a few counts of this clone. V and J are TRBV30 and TRBJ2-7, with D perhaps TRBD1 (5 bases). The CDR3 is 15 residues long. V lost 3 bases and J 3 bases, leaving 18 bases between the germline ends. Per the germline V gene, CDR1 is GTSNPN and CDR2 is SVGIG (reference sequence). The CDR3 bases are TGTGCCTGGAGGGATTCCCAGGGCCGAGGCTACGAGCAGTACTTC. Residues: CAWRDSQGRGYEQYF.

This clone was counted only a few times. The rearrangement joins TRBV7-8 to TRBJ1-2; no firm D call. In germline, CDR1 is SGHVS, CDR2 FQNEAQ. This CDR3 spans 16 amino acids. Trimming stripped 4 bases from V and 0 bases from J, with 15 bases between. The CDR3 region is CASSSILDIANYGYTF. The CDR3 DNA sequence: TGTGCCAGCAGCTCAATCCTAGATATAGCTAACTATGGCTACACCTTC.

The chain couples TRBV29-1 to TRBJ2-3; possibly TRBD1 for D (6 bases). With 8 bases removed from V and 4 bases from J, the gap between germline ends came to 13 bases. Germline V gene sequence: CDR1 SQVTM, CDR2 ANQGSEA. The CDR3 covers 12 residues. DNA of the CDR3: TGCAGCATCAAAACAGGGCCAGATACGCAGTATTTT. The encoded protein is CSIKTGPDTQYF.

In its sample, this clone ranks as medium-sized. This chain links TRBV6-5 with TRBJ2-1; 11 positions match TRBD2. CDR1 MNHEY and CDR2 SVGAGI come from the germline V gene. Trimming took 6 bases from V and 4 from J; bases not matched to a gene: 5. The length of the CDR3 is 15 residues. CDR3 region: CASSATSGSYNEQFF. For the CDR3, the DNA is TGTGCCAGCAGCGCTACTAGCGGGAGTTACAATGAGCAGTTCTTC.

This clone has a handful of counts. V gene TRBV5-4 combines with J gene TRBJ2-3, with unresolved D. Trimming cost V 4 bases and J 3 bases, with 3 bases left between them. The CDR3 is 11 residues long. Germline V gene data show CDR1 as SGHNT and CDR2 as YYREEE (reference sequence). CDR3 in amino acids: CASSTTDTQYF. CDR3 nucleotide sequence: TGTGCCAGCAGCACTACAGATACGCAGTATTTT.

This clone is medium-sized within its sample. The V and J genes are TRBV5-6 and TRBJ1-5; D gene ambiguous. The germline gives CDR1 SGHDT, CDR2 YYEEEE. V was trimmed by 2 bases and J by 5 bases, leaving 5 bases between them. This CDR3 is built from 12 residues. CDR3 bases: TGTGCCAGCAGCTTTTCCGATCAGCCCCAGCATTTT. Translating gives CASSFSDQPQHF.

This clone showed up just a few times. This sequence joins TRBV21-1 and TRBJ2-7; the D call of TRBD1 is as the table states it, not checked on the DNA. TRBV21-1 is deemed a pseudogene. The CDR3 runs to 12 residues. Written as DNA, the CDR3 is TGTGCCAGCAGACCCAGGGTCTACGAGCAGTACTTC. Translating it yields CASRPRVYEQYF.

The V and J genes are TRBV4-1 and TRBJ1-2; 8 nucleotides agree with TRBD1. This CDR3 contains 15 residues. CDR1 and CDR2 from the germline V gene are MGHRA and YSYEKL. V lost 1 base and J lost 3; bases outside the gene matches: 4. CDR3 in amino acids: CASSQGAGGDYGYTF. The CDR3 nucleotides read TGCGCCAGCAGCCAAGGAGCAGGGGGCGACTATGGCTACACCTTC.

This clone showed up just a few times. The chain combines TRBV29-1 with TRBJ2-1, with TRBD1 identical over 7 bases. CDR3 size: 14 residues. Germline V gene lookup returns CDR1 SQVTM and CDR2 ANQGSEA. The V segment lost 2 bases and the J segment 6 bases; nucleotides outside the gene matches: 7. This CDR3 is CSVEPGQSGNEQFF. CDR3 nucleotides: TGCAGCGTTGAACCGGGACAGTCCGGCAATGAGCAGTTCTTC.

The table lists this clone with a few counts. The J gene is TRBJ2-5, the V gene TRBV28, with 13 bases matching TRBD2. V trimming: 5 bases; J trimming: 1 base; junction bases outside the gene matches: 1. There are 15 residues in the CDR3. The germline V gene encodes CDR1 MDHEN and CDR2 SYDVKM. The CDR3 spells CASSGTSGIQETQYF. The CDR3 coding sequence is TGTGCCAGCAGTGGGACTAGCGGGATCCAAGAGACCCAGTACTTC.

This clone appeared a few times. This chain's CDR3 is CASSHAGTRIGVYF. DNA of the CDR3: TGTGCCAGCAGCCACGCCGGGACTAGAATTGGCGTGTACTTC. This chain joins TRBV16 and TRBJ2-7, with TRBD2 matching 8 bases. The length of the CDR3 is 14 residues. After removal of 3 bases from V and 12 bases from J, the junction contained 13 bases not matched to a gene. Germline lookup yields CDR1 KGHSY and CDR2 FQNENV.

The chain employs TRBV9 and TRBJ1-1, with D possibly matching TRBD1 (6 bases). The CDR3 is made up of 15 amino acids. Germline V gene sequence: CDR1 SGDLS, CDR2 YYNGEE. Trimming left V 3 bases short and J 1 base short, with 13 bases between. The DNA for the CDR3 is TGTGCCAGCAGCGCCAGACAGGCCGCGAACACTGAAGCTTTCTTT. Encoded protein: CASSARQAANTEAFF.

The CDR3 sequence is CASSLVRATNEKLFF. CDR3 nucleotides: TGTGCCAGCAGCTTAGTCCGAGCAACTAATGAAAAACTGTTTTTT. This chain links TRBV7-8 with TRBJ1-4; D remains unclear. The CDR3 sequence is 15 residues long. The V end lost 1 base, the J end lost 0 bases, and 6 bases lay between the germline ends. Per germline, CDR1 SGHVS and CDR2 FQNEAQ.

The chain joins TRBV6-1 to TRBJ2-3; perhaps TRBD2 as D (5 bases). V was cut by 11 bases and J by 4 bases, with 16 bases left in between. The length of the CDR3 is 13 residues. Germline-derived CDR1 and CDR2 are MNHNS and SASEGT. CDR3: CAAASFGADTQYF. The CDR3 coding sequence is TGTGCCGCAGCTAGTTTCGGGGCAGATACGCAGTATTTT.

The V gene is TRBV4-3, the J gene TRBJ2-7, with TRBD1 matching 7 bases. The germline gives CDR1 LGHNA, CDR2 YSLEER. V lost 7 bases and J lost 2; bases outside the gene matches: 11. There are 15 residues in the CDR3. The CDR3 region has the DNA TGCGCCAGCAACCCGTCCCAGCAGGGGGCCTACGAGCAGTACTTC. Translation gives CASNPSQQGAYEQYF.

The gene calls are TRBV4-1 and TRBJ2-3, with 13 positions matching TRBD2. Germline loops: CDR1 MGHRA, CDR2 YSYEKL. Unmatched junction bases numbered 14, after V lost 4 bases and J lost 4 bases. The CDR3 consists of 19 residues. CDR3 region: CASSLGTSGIPRVADTQYF. CDR3 nucleotide sequence: TGCGCCAGCAGCCTAGGGACTAGCGGGATCCCCCGGGTCGCAGATACGCAGTATTTT.

This clone was seen only once. The chain recombines TRBV7-8 with TRBJ2-1; tentatively, D is TRBD1 (6 bases). Germline values: CDR1 SGHVS, CDR2 FQNEAQ. The CDR3 runs 14 residues. V shed 5 bases and J shed 5 bases, with 13 bases lying between them. The CDR3 bases are TGTGCCAGCAGCCCCAGGACAGAAAACAATGAGCAGTTCTTC. Its translation: CASSPRTENNEQFF.

The chain uses TRBV4-1 and TRBJ2-7; 8 positions match TRBD2. Germline V lookup: CDR1 MGHRA, CDR2 YSYEKL. This CDR3 region has 15 residues. Germline trimming cut 0 bases from V and 7 bases from J; bases unmatched to any gene: 8. The CDR3 DNA reads as TGCGCCAGCAGCCAAGAACACGGGAGGGCCCGGGAGCAGTACTTC. Translating it yields CASSQEHGRAREQYF.

The genes are TRBV28 and TRBJ2-7, with TRBD1 identical over 7 bases. CDR1 and CDR2 from the germline V gene are MDHEN and SYDVKM. This CDR3 has 14 residues. With V trimmed by 3 bases and J by 0 bases, 2 bases remained unmatched. CDR3 DNA: TGTGCCAGCAGTTTGGACAGGTTCTCCTACGAGCAGTACTTC. This codes for CASSLDRFSYEQYF.